This TCR beta chain was found in a study of blood T cell repertoires in COVID-19. Study at large: Samples of COVID-19 (acute and convalescent) were obtained from the United States, Italy and Spain. Nucleic acid was either cDNA or gDNA, and it came from T cells, B-cell-depleted T cells, or PBMCs.

Data came from immunoSEQ multiplex PCR; TCRdb stores just in-frame clones and leaves some out. Counted here are 75,000 to 85,000 clones, approximately 88% occurring once; the ten biggest clones make up 4.5% to 7%. The CDR3 has 15 residues. V dropped 3 bases and J dropped 0 bases, with 12 bases sitting between them. Germline V gene sequence: CDR1 SGHTS, CDR2 YDEGEE. The TCR comes from a man aged 45-65 years with active COVID-19. V gene TRBV5-8 combines with J gene TRBJ1-1; no firm D call. The sample was peripheral blood. CDR3 in amino acids: CASSSYVGVNTEAFF. CDR3 in DNA: TGTGCCAGCAGCTCCTATGTCGGGGTGAACACTGAAGCTTTCTTT.